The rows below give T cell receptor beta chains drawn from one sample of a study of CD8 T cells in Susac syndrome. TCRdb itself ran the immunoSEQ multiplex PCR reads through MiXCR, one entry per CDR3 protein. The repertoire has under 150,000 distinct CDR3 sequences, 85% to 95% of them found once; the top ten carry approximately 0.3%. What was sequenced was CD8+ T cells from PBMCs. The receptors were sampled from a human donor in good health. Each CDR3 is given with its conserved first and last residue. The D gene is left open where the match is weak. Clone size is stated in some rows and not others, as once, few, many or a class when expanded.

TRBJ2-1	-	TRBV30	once	CAWSDLGQGGNEQFF	TGTGCCTGGAGTGACCTAGGGCAGGGGGGCAATGAGCAGTTCTTC
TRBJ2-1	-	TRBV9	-	CASSAQTRNEQFF	TGTGCCAGCAGCGCCCAGACACGGAATGAGCAGTTCTTC
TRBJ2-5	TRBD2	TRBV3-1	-	CASSALAGAEETQYF	TGTGCCAGCAGCGCTCTAGCGGGAGCGGAAGAGACCCAGTACTTC
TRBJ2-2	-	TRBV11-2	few	CASSLGPYTGELFF	TGTGCCAGCAGCTTAGGTCCCTACACCGGGGAGCTGTTTTTT
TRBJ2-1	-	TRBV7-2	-	CASSFNHGNEQFF	TGTGCCAGCAGCTTTAATCACGGCAATGAGCAGTTCTTC
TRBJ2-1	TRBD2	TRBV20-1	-	CSARPWTSGSNEQFF	TGCAGTGCTAGACCCTGGACTAGCGGGAGCAATGAGCAGTTCTTC
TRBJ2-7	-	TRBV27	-	CASRDLSYEQYF	TGTGCCAGTCGGGACTTATCCTACGAGCAGTACTTC
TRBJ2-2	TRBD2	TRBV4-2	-	CASSLAGPGELFF	TGTGCCAGCAGCTTAGCGGGACCCGGGGAGCTGTTTTTT
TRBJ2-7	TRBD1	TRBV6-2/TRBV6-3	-	CASSGQDAYEQYF	TGTGCCAGCAGCGGACAGGACGCGTACGAGCAGTACTTC
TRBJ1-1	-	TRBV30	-	CAWSAKGRVTEAFF	TGTGCCTGGAGTGCGAAGGGGCGGGTCACTGAAGCTTTCTTT
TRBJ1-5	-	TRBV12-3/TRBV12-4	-	CASSQDGGLIPQHF	TGTGCCAGCAGTCAAGACGGAGGATTGATTCCCCAGCATTTT
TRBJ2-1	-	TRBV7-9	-	CASDEQFF	TGTGCCAGCGACGAGCAGTTCTTC
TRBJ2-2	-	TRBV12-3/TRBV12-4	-	CASSSPTAGELFF	TGTGCCAGCAGTTCCCCGACAGCCGGGGAGCTGTTTTTT
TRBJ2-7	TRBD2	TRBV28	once	CASSLIAGYEQYF	TGTGCCAGCAGTTTAATAGCGGGCTACGAGCAGTACTTC
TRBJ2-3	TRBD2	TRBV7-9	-	CASSPPSGRARDTQYF	TGTGCCAGCAGCCCACCGAGCGGGAGGGCCAGGGATACGCAGTATTTT
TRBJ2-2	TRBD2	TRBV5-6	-	CASSTSGKNTGELFF	TGTGCCAGCAGCACTAGCGGGAAGAATACCGGGGAGCTGTTTTTT
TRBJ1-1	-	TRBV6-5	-	CASSTNWGEAFF	TGTGCCAGCAGTACCAATTGGGGGGAAGCTTTCTTT
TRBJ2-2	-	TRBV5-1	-	CASSSGDLTGELFF	TGCGCCAGCAGTTCGGGAGACCTCACCGGGGAGCTGTTTTTT
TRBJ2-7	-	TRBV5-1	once	CASSLTGDRTSRYEQYF	TGCGCCAGCAGCTTGACTGGAGACAGGACCTCACGCTACGAGCAGTACTTC
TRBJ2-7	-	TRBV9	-	CASSVGAEEPYEQYF	TGTGCCAGCAGCGTAGGAGCGGAAGAGCCCTACGAGCAGTACTTC
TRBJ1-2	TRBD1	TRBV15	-	CATSRDLGQSYGYTF	TGTGCCACCAGCAGAGATTTGGGACAGAGCTATGGCTACACCTTC
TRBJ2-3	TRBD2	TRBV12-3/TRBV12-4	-	CASSLPSGRTDTQYF	TGTGCCAGCAGTTTGCCTAGCGGGAGGACAGATACGCAGTATTTT
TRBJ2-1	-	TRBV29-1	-	CSVEGGDSPQFF	TGCAGCGTTGAGGGGGGGGACAGCCCCCAGTTCTTC
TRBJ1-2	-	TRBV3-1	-	CASSGSQGNYGYTF	TGTGCCAGCAGCGGATCACAGGGAAACTATGGCTACACCTTC
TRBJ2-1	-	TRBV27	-	CASSANEGPNEQFF	TGTGCCAGCAGTGCAAATGAGGGACCCAATGAGCAGTTCTTC
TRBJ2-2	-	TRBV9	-	CASSVGEAGGGELFF	TGTGCCAGCAGCGTAGGGGAGGCTGGCGGGGGGGAGCTGTTTTTT
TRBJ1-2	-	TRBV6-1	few	CATHWGDYGYTF	TGTGCCACCCACTGGGGAGACTATGGCTACACCTTC
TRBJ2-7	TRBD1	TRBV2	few	CASSAGTDYEQYF	TGTGCCAGCAGTGCCGGGACAGACTACGAGCAGTACTTC
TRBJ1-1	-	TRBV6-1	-	CASSDGGGWLTTEAFF	TGTGCCAGCAGTGATGGGGGCGGGTGGCTGACCACTGAAGCTTTCTTT
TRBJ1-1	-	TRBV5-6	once	CASSLLWQTEAFF	TGTGCCAGCAGCTTGTTGTGGCAGACTGAAGCTTTCTTT
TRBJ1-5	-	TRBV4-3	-	CASSQDGGSNQPQHF	TGCGCCAGCAGCCAAGACGGAGGAAGCAATCAGCCCCAGCATTTT
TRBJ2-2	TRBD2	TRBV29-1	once	CSVGLAGGSTGELFF	TGCAGCGTGGGGCTAGCGGGAGGATCCACCGGGGAGCTGTTTTTT
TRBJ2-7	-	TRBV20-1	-	CSAGTLSSYEQYF	TGCAGTGCTGGGACACTAAGCTCCTACGAGCAGTACTTC
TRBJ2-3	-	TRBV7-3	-	CASSGTGSTDTQYF	TGTGCCAGCAGCGGAACAGGGAGCACAGATACGCAGTATTTT
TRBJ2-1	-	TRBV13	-	CASSLGVGNEQFF	TGTGCCAGCAGCTTAGGAGTTGGAAATGAGCAGTTCTTC